These 24 T cell receptor beta chains were all obtained from the same sample, sequenced in a study of control samples from healthy donors and cancer patients. TCRdb's copy holds only in-frame clones and misses some; the assay was immunoSEQ multiplex PCR. The table includes roughly 100,000 clones, 85% to 90% detected once. The sample was PBMCs. The receptors come from a man between 60 and 75 years old with lung cancer.

This clone was seen once. The chain employs TRBV7-8 and TRBJ1-4; maybe TRBD1 (5 bases). Trimming left V 5 bases short and J 2 bases short, with 9 bases between. Germline CDR1 is SGHVS and CDR2 is FQNEAQ. The CDR3 is 14 amino acids. CDR3 in amino acids: CASSRQSTNEKLFF. CDR3 in DNA: TGTGCCAGCAGCCGACAGTCCACTAATGAAAAACTGTTTTTT.

This chain uses TRBV5-8 with TRBJ2-7, with TRBD1 identical over 9 bases. Losses at the gene ends were 1 base for V and 3 bases for J; bases not matched to a gene: 5. The CDR3 runs 15 residues. Germline lookup yields CDR1 SGHTS and CDR2 YDEGEE. The CDR3 sequence: CASSLTGTGLYEQYF. The CDR3 DNA is TGTGCCAGCAGCTTGACAGGGACAGGGCTCTACGAGCAGTACTTC.

The CDR3 DNA reads TGTGCCAGCAGTTACCTGGGACAGGGAAAAGAGAATGAGCAGTTCTTC. Translation gives CASSYLGQGKENEQFF. The V call is TRBV6-5, the J call TRBJ2-1, with 9 bases that match TRBD1. After removal of 2 bases from V and 7 bases from J, the junction contained 9 bases not matched to a gene. CDR3 length: 16 amino acids. Germline V gene sequence: CDR1 MNHEY, CDR2 SVGAGI.

The chain couples TRBV5-1 to TRBJ2-5; no firm D call. Trimming shortened V by 0 bases and J by 4 bases, and 4 bases separated the two germline ends. CDR3 size: 12 residues. Germline assignment: CDR1 SGHRS and CDR2 YFSETQ. The CDR3 bases are TGCGCCAGCAGCTTGGCTAGAGAGACCCAGTACTTC. This gives the protein CASSLARETQYF.

This clone was detected a few times. The chain is built from TRBV10-2 and TRBJ1-2, with 8 positions matching TRBD1. Germline V gene data show CDR1 as WSHSY and CDR2 as SAAADI. The CDR3 covers 13 residues. The V segment lost 7 bases and the J segment 7 bases; nucleotides outside the gene matches: 8. The CDR3 loop reads CASTTVTGAGYTF. CDR3 coding DNA: TGCGCCAGCACGACAGTGACAGGGGCTGGCTACACCTTC.

The chain combines TRBV5-6 with TRBJ2-5; no firm D call. V shed 0 bases and J shed 2 bases, with 14 bases lying between them. This CDR3 contains 16 residues. Per germline, CDR1 SGHDT and CDR2 YYEEEE. Here the CDR3 reads CASSLVGLSDQETQYF. In nucleotides, the CDR3 is TGTGCCAGCAGCTTGGTAGGTTTGAGTGATCAAGAGACCCAGTACTTC.

J is TRBJ1-2 and V is TRBV27; no definite D call. This CDR3 region has 14 residues. The germline CDR1 and CDR2 sequences are MNHEY and SMNVEV (reference sequence). Trimming took off 2 bases at V and 4 bases at J, with 11 bases between the two ends. The CDR3 is CASSLGGIPYGYTF. The DNA of the CDR3 is TGTGCCAGCAGTTTAGGAGGGATACCCTATGGCTACACCTTC.

The chain joins TRBV12-3 or TRBV12-4 to TRBJ1-1, with TRBD1 matching 7 bases. The CDR3 loop spans 13 amino acids. The V gene end was trimmed by 4 bases and the J gene end by 3 bases; junction bases not matched to a gene: 2. The CDR3 nucleotides read TGTGCCAGCAGTTCAACAGGGGACACTGAAGCTTTCTTT. Its translation: CASSSTGDTEAFF.

The rearrangement links TRBV24-1 to TRBJ1-2; possible D gene TRBD1, 6 bases. V shed 4 bases and J shed 4 bases, with 15 bases lying between them. This CDR3 is built from 15 residues. CDR1 KGHDR and CDR2 SFDVKD come from the germline V gene. As DNA, the CDR3 is TGTGCCACCAGTGAAGAAGGACAGAGCTTCTATGGCTACACCTTC. It yields the protein CATSEEGQSFYGYTF.

V is TRBV5-1 and J is TRBJ1-1; D is perhaps TRBD1 (5 bases). Between the trimmed V and J ends, which lost 4 bases and 1 base, there was a span of 11 bases. Looked up from germline, CDR1 is SGHRS and CDR2 is YFSETQ. The CDR3 spans 14 residues. The CDR3 DNA sequence: TGCGCCAGCAGCCGTGACGGGGCGAACACTGAAGCTTTCTTT. Its protein product is CASSRDGANTEAFF.

The chain carries TRBV5-1 and TRBJ2-2; 14 nucleotides align to TRBD2. This CDR3 contains 20 residues. V was pared by 3 bases and J by 5 bases, with 15 bases of the junction left unmatched. Germline V gene sequence: CDR1 SGHRS, CDR2 YFSETQ. CDR3 in amino acids: CASSYFTLTSGGARTGELFF. CDR3 sequence (DNA): TGCGCCAGCAGCTACTTCACCCTGACTAGCGGGGGGGCGCGTACCGGGGAGCTGTTTTTT.

The genes are TRBV4-1 and TRBJ2-5; TRBD2 matches 10 bases. This CDR3 region has 18 residues. Germline V gives CDR1 MGHRA, CDR2 YSYEKL. Trimming cost V 3 bases and J 2 bases; bases outside gene matches: 12. In DNA, the CDR3 is TGCGCCAGCAGCCACCTACCCTCAGGGACTAGCGAACAAGAGACCCAGTACTTC. Amino acids: CASSHLPSGTSEQETQYF.

This chain links TRBV27 with TRBJ2-4; D may be TRBD2 (6 bases). Between the trimmed V and J ends, which lost 2 bases and 0 bases, there was a span of 8 bases. The CDR3 totals 15 residues. CDR1 and CDR2 from the germline V gene are MNHEY and SMNVEV (reference sequence). Written as DNA, the CDR3 is TGTGCCAGCAGTTTAGGGGGACTAGCCAAAAACATTCAGTACTTC. The encoded protein is CASSLGGLAKNIQYF.

V is TRBV10-3 and J is TRBJ2-3; maybe TRBD1 (6 bases). Germline CDR1 reads ENHRY; CDR2 reads SYGVKD. Trimming took off 2 bases at V and 0 bases at J, with 18 bases between the two ends. The CDR3 loop spans 18 amino acids. CDR3 DNA sequence: TGTGCCATCAGTGAGGCGCCACAGGGCTCCTCTAGCACAGATACGCAGTATTTT. It translates to CAISEAPQGSSSTDTQYF.

As concerns this clone: The sample holds other DNA sequences that translate to the same CDR3. The CDR3 nucleotides read TGTGCCAGCAGTTTATCGGGGTTAGCTGGAAACACCATATATTTT. This codes for CASSLSGLAGNTIYF. This chain joins TRBV27 and TRBJ1-3; D remains unclear. The germline V and J ends were trimmed by 0 bases and 2 bases, with 8 bases remaining between them. Germline V lookup: CDR1 MNHEY, CDR2 SMNVEV (reference sequence). This CDR3 contains 15 residues.

J is TRBJ1-2 and V is TRBV11-3, with D possibly TRBD1 on 6 matching bases. Trimming cost V 0 bases and J 3 bases, with 20 bases left between them. The CDR3 extends over 18 amino acids. Germline-derived CDR1 and CDR2 are SGHNT and YENEEA. The DNA for the CDR3 is TGTGCCAGCAGCTTAGAAGGCCCTTTGGTCGGGGGCTACTATGGCTACACCTTC. Protein product: CASSLEGPLVGGYYGYTF.

The J gene is TRBJ1-4, the V gene TRBV13, with 8 nucleotides matching TRBD1. Germline V gene data show CDR1 as PRHDT and CDR2 as FYEKMQ (reference sequence). The length of the CDR3 is 14 residues. The V and J ends lost 6 bases and 5 bases, in that order; junction bases with no gene match: 5. CDR3: CASRSGQVNEKLFF. In DNA, the CDR3 is TGTGCCAGCAGGTCGGGACAGGTGAATGAAAAACTGTTTTTT.

The chain links TRBV29-1 to TRBJ1-2, with 7 bases lining up with TRBD1. Germline CDR1 is SQVTM and CDR2 is ANQGSEA. The CDR3 extends over 13 amino acids. With V trimmed by 4 bases and J by 3 bases, 5 bases remained unmatched. The chain's CDR3 is CSVGDRVYYGYTF. DNA of the CDR3: TGCAGCGTTGGTGACAGGGTCTACTATGGCTACACCTTC.

This clone was counted once. The rearrangement uses TRBV5-1 and TRBJ2-5; 9 bases map to TRBD1. The junction had 6 bases not matched to a gene; V was cut back by 4 bases and J by 2 bases. The germline CDR1 and CDR2 sequences are SGHRS and YFSETQ. This CDR3 is built from 15 residues. In nucleotides, the CDR3 is TGCGCCAGCAGCACGGGACAGGGTGGGCAAGAGACCCAGTACTTC. This gives the protein CASSTGQGGQETQYF.

The CDR3 loop is CASSPPGGGSYNEQFF. Here the CDR3 DNA reads TGTGCCAGCAGCCCACCGGGCGGGGGTTCCTACAATGAGCAGTTCTTC. The chain carries TRBV7-3 and TRBJ2-1; 7 bases map to TRBD2. The CDR3 runs to 16 residues. J lost 1 base, V lost 5 bases, and 8 bases had no gene match. The germline CDR1 and CDR2 sequences are SGHTA and FQGTGA.

V is TRBV9 and J is TRBJ2-1; D ambiguous. This CDR3 is built from 15 residues. CDR1 SGDLS and CDR2 YYNGEE come from the germline V gene. The V end lost 1 base, the J end lost 1 base, and 9 bases lay between the germline ends. The CDR3 DNA follows: TGTGCCAGCAGCGTATCAGGAGATTCCTACAATGAGCAGTTCTTC. This codes for CASSVSGDSYNEQFF.

The gene calls are TRBV5-1 and TRBJ2-2; 7 bases align to TRBD1. Trimming cost V 5 bases and J 7 bases; bases outside gene matches: 11. Germline-derived CDR1 and CDR2 are SGHRS and YFSETQ. This CDR3 region has 15 residues. CDR3 nucleotide sequence: TGCGCCAGCAGGGCCGGGACAGTGCGCGGCGGGGAGCTGTTTTTT. Its translation is CASRAGTVRGGELFF.

The rearrangement uses TRBV25-1 and TRBJ2-2; either TRBD1 or TRBD2 may fit D (5 bases each). This CDR3 has 15 amino acids. The V end lost 2 bases, the J end lost 3 bases, and 10 bases lay between the germline ends. Germline assignment: CDR1 MGHDK and CDR2 SYGVNS. The DNA for the CDR3 is TGTGCCAGCAGTGAAAATCTGGGGGACACCGGGGAGCTGTTTTTT. Protein sequence: CASSENLGDTGELFF.

This chain joins TRBV6-6 and TRBJ1-4; D is perhaps TRBD1 (6 bases). The CDR3 is made up of 15 amino acids. Trimming took off 4 bases at V and 5 bases at J, with 14 bases between the two ends. Germline V gives CDR1 MNHNY, CDR2 SVGAGI (reference sequence). The CDR3 loop reads CASSFLDSRNEKLFF. The CDR3, as DNA: TGTGCCAGCAGTTTCTTGGACAGCCGCAATGAAAAACTGTTTTTT.